Each of the 20 T cell receptor beta chains below was sequenced from the same sample in a study of blood T cell repertoires in COVID-19. The method was immunoSEQ multiplex PCR; TCRdb's version includes in-frame clones alone and lacks a portion of them. The sample contains about 110,000 clones, 76% of which appear only once. Material: peripheral blood. The receptors were sampled from a woman over 75 with acute or convalescent COVID-19.

The chain links TRBV9 to TRBJ1-4; TRBD1 aligns across 9 bases. CDR1 SGDLS and CDR2 YYNGEE come from the germline V gene. The CDR3 extends over 16 amino acids. Losses at the gene ends were 3 bases for V and 8 bases for J; bases not matched to a gene: 11. Here the CDR3 reads CASSALAGTGSEKLFF. CDR3 bases: TGTGCCAGCAGCGCCCTGGCCGGGACAGGGTCAGAAAAACTGTTTTTT.

J is TRBJ2-7 and V is TRBV27; unclear D gene. Germline V gene sequence: CDR1 MNHEY, CDR2 SMNVEV (reference sequence). V was shortened by 5 bases and J by 12 bases, with 14 bases between the two germline ends. The CDR3 is made up of 11 amino acids. In DNA form, the CDR3 reads TGTGCCAGCAGTGACTTTCGTAGGTCGTACTTC. Encoded protein: CASSDFRRSYF.

The genes are TRBV5-1 and TRBJ2-6, with a possible D match to TRBD2 (5 bases). V was trimmed by 0 bases and J by 0 bases, leaving 16 bases between them. Looked up from germline, CDR1 is SGHRS and CDR2 is YFSETQ. The CDR3 runs 19 residues. CDR3 region: CASSLAPLAPSSGANVLTF. The CDR3 DNA reads as TGCGCCAGCAGCTTGGCTCCCCTAGCACCAAGCTCTGGGGCCAACGTCCTGACTTTC.

The chain carries TRBV11-3 and TRBJ2-2, with 8 positions matching TRBD2. The CDR3 has 18 amino acids. Germline V gene data show CDR1 as SGHNT and CDR2 as YENEEA. Unmatched junction bases numbered 9, after V lost 2 bases and J lost 1 base. The CDR3 sequence: CASSLPPWSGRNTGELFF. The CDR3 coding sequence is TGTGCCAGCAGCTTACCCCCTTGGAGCGGGAGGAACACCGGGGAGCTGTTTTTT. The whole variable domain, remainder taken from reference TRBV11-3 and TRBJ2-2, is EAGVVQSPRYKIIEKKQPVAFWCNPISGHNTLYWYLQNLGQGPELLIRYENEEAVDDSQLPKDRFSAERLKGVDSTLKIQPAELGDSAVYLCASSLPPWSGRNTGELFFGEGSRLTVL.

This clone occurred a few times. The rearrangement uses TRBV5-6 and TRBJ2-7, with TRBD1 matching 10 bases. The germline gives CDR1 SGHDT, CDR2 YYEEEE. This CDR3 is built from 14 residues. Losses at the gene ends were 4 bases for V and 3 bases for J; bases not matched to a gene: 4. CDR3 in DNA: TGTGCCAGCAGCCCGGGACAGGGGCTCTACGAGCAGTACTTC. It specifies CASSPGQGLYEQYF. Combining the CDR3 with reference TRBV5-6 and TRBJ2-7 gives the whole variable domain DAGVTQSPTHLIKTRGQQVTLRCSPKSGHDTVSWYQQALGQGPQFIFQYYEEEERQRGNFPDRFSGHQFPNYSSELNVNALLLGDSALYLCASSPGQGLYEQYFGPGTRLTVT.

The chain combines TRBV12-3 or TRBV12-4 with TRBJ1-3; perhaps TRBD1 as D (5 bases). V was pared by 11 bases and J by 2 bases, with 10 bases between. CDR3 length equals 12 residues. For the CDR3, the DNA is TGTGCCGGTCGGGGGGCTGGAAACACCATATATTTT. Translation: CAGRGAGNTIYF.

This clone showed up just a few times. V usage is TRBV30 and J usage is TRBJ2-7; 7 bases agree with TRBD2. The CDR3 sequence is 13 residues long. Per the germline V gene, CDR1 is GTSNPN and CDR2 is SVGIG (reference sequence). Trimming at V came to 3 bases and at J to 1 base, leaving 3 bases not matched to a gene. CDR3 loop: CAWSRGGSYEQYF. Written as DNA, the CDR3 is TGTGCCTGGAGCCGGGGAGGGTCCTACGAGCAGTACTTC.

The rearrangement joins TRBV4-2 to TRBJ2-7; 13 positions agree with TRBD2. This CDR3 region has 18 residues. The trim removed 1 base at V and 1 base at J, leaving 7 bases unmatched. Germline V gene lookup returns CDR1 LGHNA and CDR2 YNFKEQ. The CDR3 is CASSQALAGGHRSYEQYF. CDR3 coding DNA: TGTGCCAGCAGCCAAGCACTAGCGGGAGGGCACCGATCCTACGAGCAGTACTTC.

V and J are TRBV30 and TRBJ1-3; 8 bases are a match to TRBD1. V shed 7 bases, J shed 0 bases, and the junction held 8 bases outside the gene matches. CDR1 and CDR2 from the germline V gene are GTSNPN and SVGIG (reference sequence). There are 15 residues in the CDR3. This CDR3 reads CALARGPSSGNTIYF. DNA of the CDR3: TGTGCCTTAGCCAGGGGGCCTTCCTCTGGAAACACCATATATTTT.

The chain has TRBV23-1 and TRBJ2-7; the match to TRBD2 covers 9 bases. TRBV23-1 is treated as an ORF (open reading frame) with a function not yet certain. The V and J ends lost 2 bases and 0 bases, in that order; junction bases with no gene match: 5. CDR3 length: 16 residues. In nucleotides, the CDR3 is TGCGCCAGCAGTCAAGTCCTAGCGGGACTCTCCTACGAGCAGTACTTC. Protein product: CASSQVLAGLSYEQYF.

The chain links TRBV6-1 to TRBJ2-1; 9 bases are shared with TRBD2. Germline V gives CDR1 MNHNS, CDR2 SASEGT. V trimming: 3 bases; J trimming: 5 bases; junction bases outside the gene matches: 14. CDR3 size: 18 residues. The CDR3 region is CASSEQYLASGNNNEQFF. The DNA of the CDR3 is TGTGCCAGCAGTGAGCAGTATTTGGCTAGCGGGAACAACAATGAGCAGTTCTTC.

This clone was seen more than once but under ten times. The V call is TRBV7-9, the J call TRBJ2-3; unclear D gene. From germline, CDR1 is SEHNR and CDR2 FQNEAQ (reference sequence). V lost 5 bases and J lost 6, with 27 bases in between. The CDR3 consists of 18 residues. CDR3 DNA sequence: TGTGCCAGCAGCCTACCCCCGTCGTACTCCGGGTCGGTCGATACGCAGTATTTT. Its translation: CASSLPPSYSGSVDTQYF. Complete variable domain (other parts from reference TRBV7-9 and TRBJ2-3): DTGVSQNPRHKITKRGQNVTFRCDPISEHNRLYWYRQTLGQGPEFLTYFQNEAQLEKSRLLSDRFSAERPKGSFSTLEIQRTEQGDSAMYLCASSLPPSYSGSVDTQYFGPGTRLTVL.

This chain connects TRBV3-1 (or the pseudogene TRBV3-2) to TRBJ2-3; tentative D call: TRBD1 (5 bases). Deletions cut 4 bases from V and 0 bases from J, with 14 bases between. CDR1 and CDR2 from the germline V gene are LGHDT and YNNKEL (reference sequence). The CDR3 length is 16 residues. This CDR3 is CASSPAQGWSTDTQYF. The CDR3 DNA reads as TGTGCCAGCAGCCCGGCCCAGGGTTGGAGCACAGATACGCAGTATTTT.

V is TRBV4-1 and J is TRBJ1-4, with TRBD1 identical over 9 bases. The ends lost 1 base at V and 7 bases at J; junction bases unmatched: 1. CDR3 length equals 14 residues. Looked up from germline, CDR1 is MGHRA and CDR2 is YSYEKL. This chain's CDR3 is CASSQGQGVEKLFF. DNA of the CDR3: TGCGCCAGCAGCCAAGGACAGGGGGTTGAAAAACTGTTTTTT.

This CDR3 is CASNDRRFYGYTF. CDR3 coding DNA: TGTGCCAGTAACGACAGAAGATTCTATGGCTACACCTTC. This chain links TRBV19 with TRBJ1-2; maybe TRBD1 (5 bases). V was trimmed by 7 bases and J by 4 bases, leaving 13 bases between them. From germline, CDR1 is LNHDA and CDR2 SQIVND (reference sequence). The CDR3 covers 13 residues.

As DNA, the CDR3 is TGTGCCAGCAGACGATTCCCGCCCGGGACAGGGGGAAAGACCCAGTACTTC. Translated: CASRRFPPGTGGKTQYF. The chain employs TRBV6-6 and TRBJ2-5, with 11 bases lining up with TRBD1. The CDR3 length is 17 residues. Germline V gene data show CDR1 as MNHNY and CDR2 as SVGAGI (reference sequence). With 6 bases clipped from V and 6 bases from J, the junction kept 15 bases outside the gene matches.

The V and J genes are TRBV5-1 and TRBJ2-5, with D possibly matching TRBD1 (5 bases). Germline CDR1 is SGHRS and CDR2 is YFSETQ. CDR3 length equals 13 residues. Trimming stripped 4 bases from V and 2 bases from J, with 9 bases between. CDR3 nucleotide sequence: TGCGCCAGCAGCAGGACACCACAAGAGACCCAGTACTTC. Protein product: CASSRTPQETQYF.

On this clone itself: Distinct nucleotide sequences in the sample also encode this CDR3. The chain recombines TRBV7-9 with TRBJ1-5, with 11 bases fitting TRBD1. Unmatched junction bases numbered 8, after V lost 6 bases and J lost 7 bases. The CDR3 is 15 amino acids. The V gene's germline CDR1 is SEHNR and CDR2 FQNEAQ (reference sequence). CDR3 amino acids: CASSLGQGAGQPQHF. The CDR3 DNA is TGTGCCAGCAGTCTCGGACAGGGGGCGGGACAGCCCCAGCATTTT. Complete variable domain (other parts from reference TRBV7-9 and TRBJ1-5): DTGVSQNPRHKITKRGQNVTFRCDPISEHNRLYWYRQTLGQGPEFLTYFQNEAQLEKSRLLSDRFSAERPKGSFSTLEIQRTEQGDSAMYLCASSLGQGAGQPQHFGDGTRLSIL.

The chain combines TRBV28 with TRBJ1-4; D uncertain. Germline values: CDR1 MDHEN, CDR2 SYDVKM. The CDR3 loop spans 12 amino acids. CDR3 residues: CATTTANEKLFF. As DNA, the CDR3 is TGTGCGACTACCACAGCCAATGAAAAACTGTTTTTT.

CDR3 nucleotides: TGTGCCTGGAGTCGAACAGGGGGCGCGGACTATGGCTACACCTTC. As protein: CAWSRTGGADYGYTF. The chain uses TRBV30 and TRBJ1-2; 9 positions match TRBD1. V lost 2 bases and J lost 3; bases outside the gene matches: 7. The germline CDR1 and CDR2 sequences are GTSNPN and SVGIG (reference sequence). The CDR3 runs 15 residues.